This T cell receptor (beta chain) was observed in a study of blood T cells in healthy people across ages (dated by TCRdb to the mid-2010s). Background on the whole study: In model experiments, template switching captured roughly one uniquely barcoded TCR beta cDNA molecule for every two T cells. The study measured age-related changes in TCR beta repertoire diversity using deep sequencing normalized with unique cDNA molecular identifiers. The donors were divided into four age groups: young (average about 16 years), middle-aged (roughly 42), aged (around 67) and long-lived (roughly 88). To avoid experimental bias, donors of different ages were randomly spread across the sequencing lanes. Using the same blood draw, the study looked at two additional independent replicas of 1 million unique cDNA reads for two donors, one aged 18 to 30 and the other aged 80 or older.

Including cysteine and phenylalanine, the CDR3 has 15 amino acids. Of all the DNA, just the CDR3 is kept, 45 bases in frame from base 1. Based on the germline V gene, the CDR1 and CDR2 sequences are MNHEY and SVGEGT. From V the trimming removes 5 bases and from J it removes 6 bases, while the gene matches leave 9 bases of the junction unaccounted for. The full study reports these points: Because profiling used bulk unsorted PBMCs, naive and antigen-experienced compartments could not be compared conclusively. Compared with the aged group, more naive CD4+ T cells, fewer expanded clones and increased TCR diversity were shown by the long-lived group, suggesting age selection. Estimates of total diversity from one million sequenced T cells were regarded as lower bounds and underestimates. The CMV infection status of donors was not known, potentially confounding age-related changes in expanded clonotypes. As age increased, observed TCR beta diversity per million T cells dropped in a roughly linear way, and a significant reduction was already evident by age about 40. A strong correlation was found between observed TCR beta diversity and the percentage of naive T cells measured by flow cytometry.

Libraries were constructed by 5' RACE. The reads were generated on an Illumina HiSeq 2500. The second PCR ran for about 7 to 11 cycles and used a J-beta primer mix along with a sample-barcoded 5' primer. A template-switch 5' adaptor carrying 12 random nucleotides introduced a unique molecular identifier onto each TCR beta cDNA molecule. At least 3 million CDR3-containing paired-end reads were obtained from each sample. First-strand cDNA was synthesized from all RNA with the Mint cDNA synthesis kit, primed by a TRBC-specific oligonucleotide. All cDNA was treated with uracil-DNA glycosylase and then went through a first 18-cycle PCR with the universal primers M1SS and BC2_uni_R. The authors processed their data as follows. Normalization of each sample was performed by random selection of 1 million high-quality reads, each carrying a distinct molecular identifier. Reads sharing molecular identifiers were discarded rather than binned into consensus sequences. CDR3 identification, clonotype clustering and error correction used MiTCR with a Q25 quality threshold and the strictest error-elimination algorithm. Lower-bound total TCR beta diversity was estimated with a nonparametric unseen species model using Euler transformation. TCRdb ran its own pipeline on the public reads, namely fastp trimming at Q25 and MiXCR clone calling, and kept in-frame beta chains. Merged by CDR3 protein, the rows form single entries marked with the most common genes and DNA. The V and J calls reflect TCRdb's pipeline rather than the authors' work. The sample profile shows hundreds of thousands of distinct CDR3 sequences; less than 35% of them were found once. About a sixth of the sample rests with the top ten.

The donors were some 39 Caucasian individuals from Russia, aged 6 to 90 years, who were systemically healthy. About 10 milliliters of peripheral blood were collected from each donor into EDTA-treated Vacutainer tubes. Ficoll-Paque density-gradient centrifugation was used to isolate PBMCs, with at least 7 million per sample. Total RNA, at least 6 micrograms per sample, was extracted from PBMCs with Trizol reagent. Naive CD45RAhigh/CD27high T cell percentages were measured by flow cytometry on a PBMC aliquot from every donor. On this clonotype: The antigen it recognizes is unknown. No much larger clone exists at a distance of one base, and base qualities are not known.

The clonotype originates from a woman older than 75 in good health. The chain is encoded by TRBV6-2 or TRBV6-3 joined to TRBJ1-5; a stretch of 8 junction bases matches TRBD1. Material: blood. Here is the DNA: TGTGCCAGCAGTCAACCTCAGGGGGCCACTCAGCCCCAGCATTTT. This codes for CASSQPQGATQPQHF.